This T cell receptor (beta chain) was recorded in a study of blood T cell repertoires in COVID-19. Study-level background: The samples span acute and convalescent COVID-19 from the United States, Italy and Spain. From T cells, B-cell-depleted T cells, or PBMCs came the material, which was cDNA or gDNA.

Authors' analysis steps: The assay estimated nucleated cells by amplifying reference gene primers. Clones were read by immunoSEQ multiplex PCR, and TCRdb kept only the in-frame ones, dropping some. V, J and clone size are those of that table, while D and trimming were read from the DNA. In the table there are 150,000 or so clones, around 82% of which are singletons. Sequenced input: peripheral blood. The sequence was obtained from a man in his sixties who had recovered from COVID-19.

The CDR3 region has the DNA TGTGCCAGCAGGTATCTTAACACTGAAGCTTTCTTT. This codes for CASRYLNTEAFF. The chain links TRBV12-3 or TRBV12-4 to TRBJ1-1; D is unresolved. V was shortened by 6 bases and J by 2 bases, with 7 bases between the two germline ends. This CDR3 contains 12 residues.